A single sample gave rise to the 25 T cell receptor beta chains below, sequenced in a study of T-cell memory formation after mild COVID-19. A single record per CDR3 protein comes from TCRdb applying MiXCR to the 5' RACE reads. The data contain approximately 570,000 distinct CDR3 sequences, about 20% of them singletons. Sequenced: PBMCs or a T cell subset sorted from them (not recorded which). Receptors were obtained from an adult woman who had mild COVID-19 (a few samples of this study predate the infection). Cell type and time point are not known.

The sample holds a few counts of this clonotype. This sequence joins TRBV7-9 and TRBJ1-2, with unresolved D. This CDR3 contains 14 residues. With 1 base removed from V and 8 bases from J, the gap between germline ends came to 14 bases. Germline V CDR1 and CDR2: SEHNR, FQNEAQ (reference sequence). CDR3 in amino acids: CASSLDFGVSGYTF. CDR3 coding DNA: TGTGCCAGCAGCTTAGATTTCGGGGTTAGCGGCTACACCTTC.

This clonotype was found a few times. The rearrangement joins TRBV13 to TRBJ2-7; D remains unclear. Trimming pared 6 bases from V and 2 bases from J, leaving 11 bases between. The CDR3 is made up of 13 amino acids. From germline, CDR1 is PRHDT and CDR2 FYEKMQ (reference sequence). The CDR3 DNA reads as TGTGCCAGCAGGAGACGGGCAGCCTACGAGCAGTACTTC. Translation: CASRRRAAYEQYF.

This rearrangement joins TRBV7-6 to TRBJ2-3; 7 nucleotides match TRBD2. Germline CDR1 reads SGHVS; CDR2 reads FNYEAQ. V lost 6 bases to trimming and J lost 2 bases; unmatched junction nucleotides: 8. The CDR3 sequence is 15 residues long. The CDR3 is CASRLTGLPTDTQYF. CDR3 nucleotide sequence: TGTGCCAGCAGATTAACGGGACTACCCACAGATACGCAGTATTTT.

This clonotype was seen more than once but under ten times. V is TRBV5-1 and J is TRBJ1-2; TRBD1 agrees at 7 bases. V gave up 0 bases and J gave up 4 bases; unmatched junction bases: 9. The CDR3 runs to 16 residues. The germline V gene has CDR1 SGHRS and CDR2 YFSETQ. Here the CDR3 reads CASSLDRGGLSYGYTF. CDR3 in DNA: TGCGCCAGCAGCTTGGACAGGGGCGGACTTAGCTATGGCTACACCTTC. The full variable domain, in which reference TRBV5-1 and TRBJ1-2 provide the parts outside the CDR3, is KAGVTQTPRYLIKTRGQQVTLSCSPISGHRSVSWYQQTPGQGLQFLFEYFSETQRNKGNFPGRFSGRQFSNSRSEMNVSTLELGDSALYLCASSLDRGGLSYGYTFGSGTRLTVV.

CDR3 in amino acids: CASSQAGTSSYEQYF. The CDR3 region has the DNA TGTGCCAGCAGCCAAGCCGGGACTAGCTCCTACGAGCAGTACTTC. V is TRBV3-1 and J is TRBJ2-7; 8 bases are a match to TRBD2. V gave up 1 base and J gave up 0 bases; unmatched junction bases: 2. The CDR3 spans 15 residues. Germline V gene data show CDR1 as LGHDT and CDR2 as YNNKEL (reference sequence).

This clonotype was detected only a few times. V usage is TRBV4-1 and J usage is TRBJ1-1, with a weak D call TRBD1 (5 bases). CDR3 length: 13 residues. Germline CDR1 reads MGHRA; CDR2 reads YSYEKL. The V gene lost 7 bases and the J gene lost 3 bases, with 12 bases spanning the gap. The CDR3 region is CASTARGDTEAFF. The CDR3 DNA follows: TGCGCCAGCACGGCCCGAGGGGACACTGAAGCTTTCTTT.

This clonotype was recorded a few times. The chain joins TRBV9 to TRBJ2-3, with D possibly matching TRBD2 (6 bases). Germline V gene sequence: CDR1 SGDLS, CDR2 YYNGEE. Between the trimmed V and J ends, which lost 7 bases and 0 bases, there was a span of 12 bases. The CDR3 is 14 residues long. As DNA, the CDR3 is TGTGCCAGCGGAGGGCCCCCTAGCACAGATACGCAGTATTTT. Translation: CASGGPPSTDTQYF.

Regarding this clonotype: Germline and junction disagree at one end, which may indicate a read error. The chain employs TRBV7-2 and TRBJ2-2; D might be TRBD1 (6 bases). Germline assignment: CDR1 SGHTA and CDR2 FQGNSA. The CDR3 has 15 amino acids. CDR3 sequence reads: CASILVGALSGELFF. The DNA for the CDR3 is TGTGCCAGCATCTTAGTGGGGGCTCTTTCCGGGGAGCTGTTTTTT. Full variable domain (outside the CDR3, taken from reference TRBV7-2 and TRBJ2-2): GAGVSQSPSNKVTEKGKDVELRCDPISGHTALYWYRQSLGQGLEFLIYFQGNSAPDKSGLPSDRFSAERTGGSVSTLTIQRTQQEDSAVYLCASILVGALSGELFFGEGSRLTVL.

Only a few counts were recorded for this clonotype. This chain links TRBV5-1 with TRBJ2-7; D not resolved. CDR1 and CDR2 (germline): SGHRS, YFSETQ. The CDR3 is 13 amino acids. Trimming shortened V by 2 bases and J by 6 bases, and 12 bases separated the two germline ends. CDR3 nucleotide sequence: TGCGCCAGCAGCTTCAGCTCGTCCCTCGAGCAGTACTTC. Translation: CASSFSSSLEQYF.

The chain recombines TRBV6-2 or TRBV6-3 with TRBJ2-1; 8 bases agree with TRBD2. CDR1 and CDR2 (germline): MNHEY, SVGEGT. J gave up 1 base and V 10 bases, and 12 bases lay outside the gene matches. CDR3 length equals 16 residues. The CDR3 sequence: CATPRGGRSSYNEQFF. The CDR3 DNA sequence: TGTGCCACCCCCAGGGGCGGGAGGAGTTCCTACAATGAGCAGTTCTTC.

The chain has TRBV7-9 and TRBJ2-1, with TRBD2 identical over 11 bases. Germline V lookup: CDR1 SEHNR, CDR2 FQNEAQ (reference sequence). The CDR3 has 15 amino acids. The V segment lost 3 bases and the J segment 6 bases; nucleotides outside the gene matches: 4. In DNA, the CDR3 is TGTGCCAGCAGCTTTAGCGGGGGGGCATTCAATGAGCAGTTCTTC. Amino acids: CASSFSGGAFNEQFF.

The DNA for the CDR3 is TGCAGTGCTAGAACTCTAGCGGGGGCCTACTCCTACAATGAGCAGTTCTTC. Amino acids: CSARTLAGAYSYNEQFF. The rearrangement joins TRBV20-1 to TRBJ2-1; 10 bases are shared with TRBD2. The CDR3 covers 17 residues. CDR1 and CDR2 (germline): DFQATT, SNEGSKA (reference sequence). Trimming cost V 2 bases and J 0 bases; bases outside gene matches: 7.

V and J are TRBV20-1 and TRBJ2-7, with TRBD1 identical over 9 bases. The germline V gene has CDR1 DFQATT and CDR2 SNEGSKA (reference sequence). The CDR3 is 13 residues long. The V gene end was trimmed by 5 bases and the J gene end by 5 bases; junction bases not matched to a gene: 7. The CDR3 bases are TGCAGTGCTTGGACAGGGGTCCTGGACGAGCAGTACTTC. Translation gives CSAWTGVLDEQYF.

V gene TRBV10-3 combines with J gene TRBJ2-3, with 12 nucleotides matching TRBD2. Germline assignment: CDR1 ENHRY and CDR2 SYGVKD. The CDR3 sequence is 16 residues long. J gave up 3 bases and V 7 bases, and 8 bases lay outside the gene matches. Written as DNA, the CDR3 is TGTGCCATCATCGAGGGACTAGCGGGTAAGACAGATACGCAGTATTTT. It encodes CAIIEGLAGKTDTQYF.

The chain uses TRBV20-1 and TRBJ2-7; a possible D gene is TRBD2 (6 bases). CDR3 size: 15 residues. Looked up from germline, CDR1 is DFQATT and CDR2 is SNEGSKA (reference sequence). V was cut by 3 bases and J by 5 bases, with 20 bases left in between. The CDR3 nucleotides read TGCAGTGCTAGGGCAGAGGGAGGTTGGTTCCACGAGCAGTACTTC. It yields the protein CSARAEGGWFHEQYF.

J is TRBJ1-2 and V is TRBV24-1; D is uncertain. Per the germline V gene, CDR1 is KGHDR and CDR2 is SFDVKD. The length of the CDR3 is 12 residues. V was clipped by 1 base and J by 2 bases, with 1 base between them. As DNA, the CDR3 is TGTGCCACCAGTGATTTCAACTATGGCTACACCTTC. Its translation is CATSDFNYGYTF.

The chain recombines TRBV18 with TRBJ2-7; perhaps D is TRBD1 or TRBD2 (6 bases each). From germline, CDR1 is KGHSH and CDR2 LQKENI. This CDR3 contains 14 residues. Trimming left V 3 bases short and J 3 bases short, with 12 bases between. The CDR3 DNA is TGTGCCAGCTCACCCCCCGGGGGCTTCTACGAGCAGTACTTC. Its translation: CASSPPGGFYEQYF.

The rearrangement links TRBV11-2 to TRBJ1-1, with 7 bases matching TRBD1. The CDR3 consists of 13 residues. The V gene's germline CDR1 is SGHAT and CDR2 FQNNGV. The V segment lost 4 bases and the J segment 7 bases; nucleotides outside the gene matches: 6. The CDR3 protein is CASSYRDSVEAFF. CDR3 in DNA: TGTGCCAGCAGCTACCGGGACAGCGTTGAAGCTTTCTTT.

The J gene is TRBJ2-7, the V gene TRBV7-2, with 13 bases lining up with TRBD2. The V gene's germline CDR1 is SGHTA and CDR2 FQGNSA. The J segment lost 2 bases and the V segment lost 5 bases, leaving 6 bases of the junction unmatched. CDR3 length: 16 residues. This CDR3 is CASSTGLAGVPYEQYF. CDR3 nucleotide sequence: TGTGCCAGCAGCACCGGACTAGCGGGAGTCCCCTACGAGCAGTACTTC.

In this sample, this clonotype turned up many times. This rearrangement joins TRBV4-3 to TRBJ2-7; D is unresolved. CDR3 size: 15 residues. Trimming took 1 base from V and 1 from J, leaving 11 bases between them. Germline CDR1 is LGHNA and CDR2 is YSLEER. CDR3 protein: CASSQAVIGSYEQYF. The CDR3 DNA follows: TGCGCCAGCAGCCAAGCGGTGATAGGTTCCTACGAGCAGTACTTC.

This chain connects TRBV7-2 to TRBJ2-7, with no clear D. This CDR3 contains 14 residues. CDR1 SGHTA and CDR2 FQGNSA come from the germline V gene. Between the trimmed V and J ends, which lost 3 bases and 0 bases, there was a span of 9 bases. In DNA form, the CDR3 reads TGTGCCAGCAGCTTCTCTAGATACTCCTACGAGCAGTACTTC. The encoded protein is CASSFSRYSYEQYF.

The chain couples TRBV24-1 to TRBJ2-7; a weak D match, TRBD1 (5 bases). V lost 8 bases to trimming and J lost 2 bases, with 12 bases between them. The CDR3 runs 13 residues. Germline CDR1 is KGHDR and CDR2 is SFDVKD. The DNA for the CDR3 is TGTGCCACCACAGGGTACGGCACCTACGAGCAGTACTTC. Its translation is CATTGYGTYEQYF.

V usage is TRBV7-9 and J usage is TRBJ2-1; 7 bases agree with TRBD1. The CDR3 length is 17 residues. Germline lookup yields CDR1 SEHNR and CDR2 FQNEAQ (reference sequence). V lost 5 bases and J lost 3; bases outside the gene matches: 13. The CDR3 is CASSQSPTRTGYNEQFF. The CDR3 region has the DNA TGTGCCAGCAGCCAATCCCCCACCCGGACAGGCTACAATGAGCAGTTCTTC.

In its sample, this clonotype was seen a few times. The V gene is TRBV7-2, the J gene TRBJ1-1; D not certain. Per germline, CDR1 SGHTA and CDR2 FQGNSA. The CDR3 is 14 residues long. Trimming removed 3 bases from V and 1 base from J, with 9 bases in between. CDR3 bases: TGTGCCAGCAGCTTGACTGTAGGGAACACTGAAGCTTTCTTT. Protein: CASSLTVGNTEAFF. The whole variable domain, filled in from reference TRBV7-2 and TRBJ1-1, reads GAGVSQSPSNKVTEKGKDVELRCDPISGHTALYWYRQSLGQGLEFLIYFQGNSAPDKSGLPSDRFSAERTGGSVSTLTIQRTQQEDSAVYLCASSLTVGNTEAFFGQGTRLTVV.

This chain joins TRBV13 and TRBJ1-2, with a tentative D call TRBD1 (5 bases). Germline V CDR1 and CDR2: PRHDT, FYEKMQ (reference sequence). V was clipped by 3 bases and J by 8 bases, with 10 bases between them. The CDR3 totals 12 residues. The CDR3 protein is CASSLPGTGYTF. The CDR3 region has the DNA TGTGCCAGCAGCTTGCCTGGGACGGGCTACACCTTC.